This record looks at one T cell receptor (beta chain) sequence and its context. Its binding antigen is unknown. Base qualities are missing; no much larger clone stands one base away. TCRbeta CDR3 regions were amplified from genomic DNA using the immunoSEQ Assay, a bias-controlled multiplex PCR. The study's own analysis went as follows. Nucleated cell counts per sample were estimated from amplification of reference gene primers within the assay. Sequence reads were collapsed and filtered to measure the absolute abundance of every unique TCRbeta CDR3 rearrangement. For each sample, productive Simpson clonality was calculated as the square root of Simpson's diversity index over productive rearrangements. As stored in TCRdb, this immuneACCESS dataset retains in-frame rearrangements with V and J assigned. A fraction of the clones does not appear; measured against another copy, unresolved V genes explain less than half of the discrepancy, and the remainder lacks a known reason. The V and J calls and clone size come from that table; D and trimming were worked out from the DNA. For this sample there are approximately 310,000 clones; around 87% appear just once. The top ten constitute 1% of the sample.

Whole blood was collected in K2EDTA tubes by collaborating institutions according to the institutions' own protocols. For TCRbeta analysis, collaborators shipped samples in one of three forms: frozen whole blood, isolated PBMCs, or DNA extracted from either of those sample types. This record comes from a study of blood T cell repertoires in COVID-19 (dated by TCRdb to 2018 to 2021). For the study in its entirety: Samples covering the acute and convalescent phases of COVID-19 were provided by collaborators in the United States, Italy and Spain. Nearly every sample came with metadata listing a de-identified subject ID, COVID-19 status, age in years and sex. The material from the prospective study consisted of cDNA or gDNA derived from T cells, B-cell-depleted T cells, or PBMCs. Where available, HLA class I and class II types were obtained from metadata supplied by the sample provider rather than from assay-based typing. Subjects who had been exposed to COVID-19, were actively infected with it, or had recovered from it provided the deeply sampled blood TCRbeta repertoires that made up the dataset. The repertoires were released in a freely available public database intended as a resource for research on the immune response to SARS-CoV-2. Samples were obtained from the ongoing ImmuneRACE study (first 160 participants) and from over a thousand subjects provided by 6 global collaborators. Study-level results and caveats: How much clinical and demographic metadata was included differed by source and by participant, and the metadata was provided uncurated.

From the germline V gene (reference sequence), CDR1 is LNHNV and CDR2 is YYDKDF. At the junction V is shortened by 6 bases and J by 4 bases, with 10 bases in between. The CDR3 has 13 amino acids, counting the end cysteine and phenylalanine. Of the read, only the CDR3 DNA is kept; its 39 bases are in frame from base 1. Sample: peripheral blood. Recombination joined TRBV15 with TRBJ2-1, with a tentative D gene TRBD1 over 6 matching bases. The TCR sequence derives from a man over 45 with active or convalescent COVID-19. The CDR3 loop reads CATREGVYNEQFF. The sequenced DNA: TGTGCCACCAGAGAGGGGGTTTACAATGAGCAGTTCTTC.